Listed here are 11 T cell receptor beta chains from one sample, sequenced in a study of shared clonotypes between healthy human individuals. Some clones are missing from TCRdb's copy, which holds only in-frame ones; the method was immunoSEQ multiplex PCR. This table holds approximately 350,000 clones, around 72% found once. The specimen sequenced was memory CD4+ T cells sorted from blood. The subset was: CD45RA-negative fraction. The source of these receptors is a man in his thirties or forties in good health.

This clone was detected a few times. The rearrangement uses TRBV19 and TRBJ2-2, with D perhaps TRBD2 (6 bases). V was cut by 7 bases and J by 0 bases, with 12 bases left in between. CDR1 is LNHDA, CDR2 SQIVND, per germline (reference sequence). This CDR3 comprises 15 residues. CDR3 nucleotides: TGTGCCAGTAAGTGGGGGACTGCGAACACCGGGGAGCTGTTTTTT. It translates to CASKWGTANTGELFF.

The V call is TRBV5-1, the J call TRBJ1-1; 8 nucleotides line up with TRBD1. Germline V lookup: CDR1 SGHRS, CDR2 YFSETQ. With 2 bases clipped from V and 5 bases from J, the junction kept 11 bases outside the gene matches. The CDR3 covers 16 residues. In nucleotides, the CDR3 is TGCGCCAGCAGCTTCGGACAGGGTCTAGTCACGACTGAAGCTTTCTTT. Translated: CASSFGQGLVTTEAFF.

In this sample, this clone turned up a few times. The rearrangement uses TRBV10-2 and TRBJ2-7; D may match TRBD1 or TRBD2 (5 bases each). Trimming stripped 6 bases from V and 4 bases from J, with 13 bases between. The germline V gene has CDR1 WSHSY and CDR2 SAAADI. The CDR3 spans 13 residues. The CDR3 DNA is TGCGCCAGCAGGGATGTGGGGGTGTACGAGCAGTACTTC. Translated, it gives CASRDVGVYEQYF.

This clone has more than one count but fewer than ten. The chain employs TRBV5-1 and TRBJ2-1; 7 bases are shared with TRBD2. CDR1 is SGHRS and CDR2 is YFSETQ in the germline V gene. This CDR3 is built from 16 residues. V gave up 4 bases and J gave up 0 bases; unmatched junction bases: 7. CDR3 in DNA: TGCGCCAGCAGCGACCCTAGCGGCTCCTCCTACAATGAGCAGTTCTTC. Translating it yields CASSDPSGSSYNEQFF.

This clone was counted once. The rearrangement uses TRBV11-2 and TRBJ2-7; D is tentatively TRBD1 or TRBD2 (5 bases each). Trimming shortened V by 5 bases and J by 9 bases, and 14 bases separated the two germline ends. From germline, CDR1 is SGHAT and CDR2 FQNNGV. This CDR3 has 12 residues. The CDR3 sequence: CASSQGRSTQYF. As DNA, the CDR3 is TGTGCCAGCAGCCAGGGACGTTCCACGCAGTACTTC. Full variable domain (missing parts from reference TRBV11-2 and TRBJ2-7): EAGVAQSPRYKIIEKRQSVAFWCNPISGHATLYWYQQILGQGPKLLIQFQNNGVVDDSQLPKDRFSAERLKGVDSTLKIQPAKLEDSAVYLCASSQGRSTQYFGPGTRLTVT.

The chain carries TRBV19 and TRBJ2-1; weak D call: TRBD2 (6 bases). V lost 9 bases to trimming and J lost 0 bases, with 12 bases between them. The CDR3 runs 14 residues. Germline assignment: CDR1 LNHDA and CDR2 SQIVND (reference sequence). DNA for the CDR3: TGTGCCAGCCGCGCGGGGCGCTCCTACAATGAGCAGTTCTTC. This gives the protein CASRAGRSYNEQFF.

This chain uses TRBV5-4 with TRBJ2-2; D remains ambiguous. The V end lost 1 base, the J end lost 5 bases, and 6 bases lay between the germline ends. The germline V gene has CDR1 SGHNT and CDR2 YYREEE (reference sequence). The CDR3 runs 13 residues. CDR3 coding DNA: TGTGCCAGCAGCTTGCGGTCGACCGGGGAGCTGTTTTTT. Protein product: CASSLRSTGELFF.

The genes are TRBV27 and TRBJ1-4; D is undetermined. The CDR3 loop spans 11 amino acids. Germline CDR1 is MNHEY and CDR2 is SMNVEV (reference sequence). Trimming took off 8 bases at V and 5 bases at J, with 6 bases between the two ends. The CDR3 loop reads CASGQNEKLFF. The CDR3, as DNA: TGTGCCAGCGGTCAAAATGAAAAACTGTTTTTT.

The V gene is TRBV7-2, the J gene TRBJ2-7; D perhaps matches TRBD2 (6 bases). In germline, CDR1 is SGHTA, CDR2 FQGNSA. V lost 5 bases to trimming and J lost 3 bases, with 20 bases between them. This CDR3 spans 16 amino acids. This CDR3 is CASSPLAYSTVYEQYF. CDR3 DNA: TGTGCCAGCAGCCCCCTAGCGTATTCCACTGTCTACGAGCAGTACTTC.

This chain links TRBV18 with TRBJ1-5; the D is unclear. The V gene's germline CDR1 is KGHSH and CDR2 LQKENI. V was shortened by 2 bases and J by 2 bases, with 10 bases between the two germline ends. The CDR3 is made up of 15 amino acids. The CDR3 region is CASSPEVGGNQPQHF. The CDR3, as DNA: TGTGCCAGCTCACCAGAAGTTGGTGGCAATCAGCCCCAGCATTTT. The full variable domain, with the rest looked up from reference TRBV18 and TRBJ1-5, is NAGVMQNPRHLVRRRGQEARLRCSPMKGHSHVYWYRQLPEEGLKFMVYLQKENIIDESGMPKERFSAEFPKEGPSILRIQQVVRGDSAAYFCASSPEVGGNQPQHFGDGTRLSIL.

Written as DNA, the CDR3 is TGTGCCACCCTCGATAGGGGGGGCGACCAAGAGACCCAGTACTTC. Its protein is CATLDRGGDQETQYF. The chain couples TRBV25-1 to TRBJ2-5; tentative D call: TRBD2 (7 bases). This CDR3 contains 15 residues. Germline CDR1 and CDR2: MGHDK and SYGVNS. V lost 10 bases and J lost 0, with 18 bases in between. The entire variable domain, with the rest obtained from reference TRBV25-1 and TRBJ2-5, is as follows: EADIYQTPRYLVIGTGKKITLECSQTMGHDKMYWYQQDPGMELHLIHYSYGVNSTEKGDLSSESTVSRIRTEHFPLTLESARPSHTSQYLCATLDRGGDQETQYFGPGTRLLVL.